The clone carrying this T cell receptor beta chain has just one count. As handled by the study authors: Nucleated cell counts were estimated from reference gene primer amplification. TCRdb's table, derived via immunoSEQ multiplex PCR, lists solely in-frame clones and lacks some. The DNA was the basis for D and trimming; V, J and clone size are from that table. Of some 40,000 clones listed, 75% to 90% are singletons. These data are taken from a study of blood T cell repertoires in COVID-19. Turning to the study itself: The United States, Italy and Spain supplied acute and convalescent COVID-19 samples.

Per the germline V gene, CDR1 is SGHDT and CDR2 is YYEEEE. The V end lost 4 bases, the J end lost 7 bases, and 9 bases lay between the germline ends. The CDR3 length is 12 residues. The clonotype was recovered from a man aged 70 or older with acute or convalescent COVID-19. This chain connects TRBV5-6 to TRBJ2-1, with a tentative D call TRBD1 (6 bases). Sequenced input: peripheral blood. CDR3 amino acids: CASSRDKNEQFF. The CDR3 region has the DNA TGTGCCAGCAGCCGGGACAAGAATGAGCAGTTCTTC.